These 3 T cell receptor beta chains were sequenced from one sample in a study of T cells after yellow fever vaccination. TCRdb fed the 5' RACE reads into MiXCR, producing one record per CDR3 protein. In the table there are hundreds of thousands of distinct CDR3 sequences, roughly 19% of which are singletons. Sequencing used PBMCs, obtained 15 days after the yellow fever booster vaccination. These receptors all stem from a man younger than 45 who received the YFV17D yellow fever vaccine.

The rearrangement uses TRBV27 and TRBJ2-6; D possibly corresponds to TRBD2 (7 bases). V was clipped by 7 bases and J by 4 bases, with 17 bases between them. The germline V gene encodes CDR1 MNHEY and CDR2 SMNVEV (reference sequence). The CDR3 covers 16 residues. The CDR3 sequence: CASTPWGGHGANVLTF. DNA for the CDR3: TGTGCCAGCACCCCGTGGGGGGGGCACGGGGCCAACGTCCTGACTTTC.

In its sample, this clonotype was seen a few times. The chain has TRBV4-3 and TRBJ1-4; D gene uncertain. Germline V gene sequence: CDR1 LGHNA, CDR2 YSLEER. V lost 3 bases to trimming and J lost 5 bases, with 22 bases between them. The CDR3 loop spans 18 amino acids. This CDR3 is CASSHTAIEAQMNEKLFF. The CDR3 nucleotides read TGCGCCAGCAGCCACACGGCCATTGAAGCACAGATGAATGAAAAACTGTTTTTT.

V is TRBV20-1 and J is TRBJ2-4; 11 positions match TRBD2. The junction had 1 base not matched to a gene; V was cut back by 0 bases and J by 6 bases. CDR3 size: 14 residues. Looked up from germline, CDR1 is DFQATT and CDR2 is SNEGSKA (reference sequence). The CDR3 region is CSAREGTSGNIQYF. As DNA, the CDR3 is TGCAGTGCTAGAGAAGGGACTAGCGGAAACATTCAGTACTTC.